A single sample gave rise to the 12 T cell receptor beta chains below, sequenced in a study of molecular identifiers for immune sequencing clone quantification (dated by TCRdb to 2017 to 2018). Libraries were prepared through PCR. Instrument on record: Illumina HiSeq 4000. TCRdb passed the public sequencing reads through fastp at Q25 and MiXCR, retaining productive beta sequences. Rows with a matching CDR3 protein are joined into one entry that keeps the most common DNA and genes. The sample table records 600,000 to 650,000 distinct CDR3 sequences; just under 20% of these occur just once. The ten biggest clones cover 0.85% of the sample. The material sequenced was naive CD8+ T cells from blood, with Jurkat cell RNA spiked in. The cell subset or site label corresponds to: FACS-sorted CD8+CD4-CCR7+CD45RA+ naive T cells. These receptors all come from a human donor in good health. Some libraries in this study had Jurkat cell RNA spiked in.

The chain uses TRBV11-2 and TRBJ2-5; 11 nucleotides match TRBD2. V was pared by 1 base and J by 1 base, with 5 bases of the junction left unmatched. The germline CDR1 and CDR2 sequences are SGHAT and FQNNGV. The CDR3 runs 17 residues. The CDR3 reads CASSLVGLAGFQETQYF. The CDR3 coding sequence is TGTGCCAGCAGCTTAGTAGGACTAGCGGGCTTCCAAGAGACCCAGTACTTC.

This clonotype was counted ten times or more. The chain employs TRBV20-1 and TRBJ1-4; D ambiguous. From germline, CDR1 is DFQATT and CDR2 SNEGSKA (reference sequence). The V end lost 0 bases, the J end lost 8 bases, and 19 bases lay between the germline ends. The CDR3 is 16 amino acids. The CDR3 sequence is CSARDRRRSPREKLFF. The CDR3, as DNA: TGCAGTGCTAGAGATAGGCGGAGGAGTCCCAGAGAAAAACTGTTTTTT.

The chain couples TRBV18 to TRBJ2-3; D is undetermined. Germline CDR1 and CDR2: KGHSH and LQKENI. The V end lost 3 bases, the J end lost 0 bases, and 16 bases lay between the germline ends. The CDR3 has 17 amino acids. The CDR3 protein is CASSPRPGEPSTDTQYF. The CDR3 bases are TGTGCCAGCTCACCCCGCCCGGGTGAGCCCAGCACAGATACGCAGTATTTT. The whole variable domain, filled in from reference TRBV18 and TRBJ2-3, reads NAGVMQNPRHLVRRRGQEARLRCSPMKGHSHVYWYRQLPEEGLKFMVYLQKENIIDESGMPKERFSAEFPKEGPSILRIQQVVRGDSAAYFCASSPRPGEPSTDTQYFGPGTRLTVL.

Points on this clonotype: The conserved final phenylalanine or tryptophan is absent from the CDR3, which likely points to a read error. J is TRBJ2-1 and V is TRBV20-1; TRBD2 matches 10 bases. V dropped 5 bases and J dropped 0; count of bases not matched to a gene: 16. The CDR3 extends over 19 amino acids. Looked up from germline, CDR1 is DFQATT and CDR2 is SNEGSKA (reference sequence). CDR3 DNA sequence: TGCAGTGCTCCCCGAGCCCCGGGACTAGCGAGCTACTCCTACAATGAGCAGTTCCTC. It encodes CSAPRAPGLASYSYNEQFL.

Remarks on this clonotype: A much larger clone is a single base away; this may be a read error. The rearrangement uses TRBV12-5 and TRBJ1-2; 7 nucleotides agree with TRBD1. This CDR3 comprises 12 residues. Germline assignment: CDR1 LGHNT and CDR2 FRNRAP. CDR3 DNA sequence: TGTGCTAGTGGGACAGGGCTCGCTGGCTACGCCTTC. Translating gives CASGTGLAGYAF.

The chain links TRBV30 to TRBJ2-7; 8 bases are a match to TRBD2. The CDR3 has 13 amino acids. Germline trimming cut 5 bases from V and 0 bases from J; bases unmatched to any gene: 3. Germline values: CDR1 GTSNPN, CDR2 SVGIG (reference sequence). The CDR3 is CAWESGSSYEQYF. The CDR3 DNA is TGTGCCTGGGAGAGCGGGAGCTCCTACGAGCAGTACTTC.

In regard to this clonotype: A much larger clone lies a single base off, so this may be a read error. This chain links TRBV19 with TRBJ1-1; D gene uncertain. CDR1 LNHDA and CDR2 SQIVND come from the germline V gene (reference sequence). There are 13 residues in the CDR3. V lost 6 bases to trimming and J lost 1 base, with 9 bases between them. CDR3 residues: CASRGSANTEAFF. In nucleotides, the CDR3 is TGTGCCAGTAGAGGCAGCGCGAACACTGAAGCTTTCTTT. Variable domain in full (rest from reference TRBV19 and TRBJ1-1): DGGITQSPKYLFRKEGQNVTLSCEQNLNHDAMYWYRQDPGQGLRLIYYSQIVNDFQKGDIAEGYSVSREKKESFPLTVTSAQKNPTAFYLCASRGSANTEAFFGQGTRLTVV.

This clonotype was recorded a few times. Germline is not matched at one junction end, which may reflect a read error. J is TRBJ2-1 and V is TRBV19, with a tentative D call TRBD2 (6 bases). This CDR3 contains 11 residues. Germline V gene sequence: CDR1 LNHDA, CDR2 SQIVND (reference sequence). CDR3 coding DNA: TGTGCCAGTAGTATGGGCGGGACCCCGCTCTTC. It encodes CASSMGGTPLF.

Of note for this clonotype: One end of the junction varies from germline; a read error may be responsible. The V and J genes are TRBV12-3 or TRBV12-4 and TRBJ2-2, with TRBD1 identical over 8 bases. This CDR3 contains 17 residues. The CDR3 DNA follows: TGTGCCAGCAGTGAGATACAGGGGGAAACGAACACCGGGGAGCCGTTTTTT. Translating gives CASSEIQGETNTGEPFF.

This clonotype was counted between two and nine times. This rearrangement joins TRBV20-1 to TRBJ2-7; 10 nucleotides align to TRBD2. Germline lookup yields CDR1 DFQATT and CDR2 SNEGSKA (reference sequence). The CDR3 loop spans 14 amino acids. Trimming removed 4 bases from V and 5 bases from J; junction bases left unmatched: 8. Here the CDR3 DNA reads TGCAGTGCTAAGCCCGGGACTAGCGTCGACGAGCAGTACTTC. Translation gives CSAKPGTSVDEQYF.

This clonotype has a count of ten or more. The chain recombines TRBV5-6 with TRBJ1-1, with no clear D. Per the germline V gene, CDR1 is SGHDT and CDR2 is YYEEEE. The CDR3 is 18 residues long. V lost 0 bases and J 1 base, leaving 19 bases between the germline ends. The CDR3 nucleotides are TGTGCCAGCAGCTTGGTCACGGTTAAGGCCCTACGGAACACTGAAGCTTTCTTT. It translates to CASSLVTVKALRNTEAFF.

This clonotype was seen ten or more times. V is TRBV4-1 and J is TRBJ2-7; 8 bases match TRBD1. The junction had 7 bases not matched to a gene; V was cut back by 3 bases and J by 0 bases. The germline CDR1 and CDR2 sequences are MGHRA and YSYEKL. CDR3 length equals 16 residues. The CDR3 loop reads CASSQETGALSYEQYF. As DNA, the CDR3 is TGCGCCAGCAGCCAGGAGACAGGGGCTCTCTCCTACGAGCAGTACTTC.